Listed below are T cell receptor beta chains from one sample, sequenced in a study of control samples from healthy donors and cancer patients. Clones were sequenced by immunoSEQ multiplex PCR, and TCRdb holds only the in-frame ones, with some missing. The table includes 100,000 to 150,000 clones, approximately 89% detected once. The sample was blood. The receptor set was obtained from a man aged 60-69 years in good health. Each CDR3 is given with its conserved first and last residue. D genes are given only for firm matches. Size tells how often a clone was seen (once, few, many) or the class of an expanded clone, and some rows leave it out.

v_gene	abundance	d_gene	j_gene	CDR3aa	CDR3nt
TRBV30	NA	NA	TRBJ2-1	CAWSLQGYNEQFF	TGTGCCTGGAGTTTACAGGGTTACAATGAGCAGTTCTTC
TRBV19	NA	NA	TRBJ1-2	CASSIFSRFGYTF	TGTGCCAGTAGTATTTTCTCACGATTTGGCTACACCTTC
TRBV4-3	NA	NA	TRBJ1-4	CASSQDRVFNEKLFF	TGCGCCAGCAGCCAAGATAGAGTCTTTAATGAAAAACTGTTTTTT
TRBV2	NA	NA	TRBJ1-2	CASSDRLTSLYGYTF	TGTGCCAGCAGTGATCGGCTTACTTCTCTCTATGGCTACACCTTC
TRBV18	NA	NA	TRBJ1-4	CASSRANEKLFF	TGTGCCAGCTCGCGAGCTAATGAAAAACTGTTTTTT
TRBV6-2/TRBV6-3	NA	NA	TRBJ1-1	CASSFHGRPTEAFF	TGTGCCAGCAGTTTCCACGGACGGCCCACTGAAGCTTTCTTT
TRBV6-6	NA	TRBD1	TRBJ2-2	CASSSGQGNTGELFF	TGTGCCAGCAGTTCGGGACAGGGAAACACCGGGGAGCTGTTTTTT
TRBV28	NA	NA	TRBJ2-7	CASSLKTPLYEQYF	TGTGCCAGCAGTTTAAAGACACCCCTCTACGAGCAGTACTTC
TRBV5-1	NA	NA	TRBJ1-2	CASSLTQSYGYTF	TGCGCCAGCAGCTTGACCCAATCCTATGGCTACACCTTC
TRBV2	once	TRBD1	TRBJ1-2	CASGRTGISDGYTF	TGTGCCAGCGGGCGGACAGGGATATCGGATGGCTACACCTTC